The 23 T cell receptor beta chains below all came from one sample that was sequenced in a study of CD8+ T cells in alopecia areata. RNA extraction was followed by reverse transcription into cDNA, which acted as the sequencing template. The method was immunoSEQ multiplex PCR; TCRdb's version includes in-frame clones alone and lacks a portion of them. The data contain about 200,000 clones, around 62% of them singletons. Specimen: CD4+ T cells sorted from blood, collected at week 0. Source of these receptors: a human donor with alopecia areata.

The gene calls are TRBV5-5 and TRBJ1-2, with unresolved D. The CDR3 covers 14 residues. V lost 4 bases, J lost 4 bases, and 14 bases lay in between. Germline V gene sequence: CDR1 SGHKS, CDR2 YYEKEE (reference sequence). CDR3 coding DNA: TGTGCCAGCAGCCCGGATTTCCAAGTCTATGGCTACACCTTC. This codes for CASSPDFQVYGYTF. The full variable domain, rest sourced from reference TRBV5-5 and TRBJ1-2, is DAGVTQSPTHLIKTRGQQVTLRCSPISGHKSVSWYQQVLGQGPQFIFQYYEKEERGRGNFPDRFSARQFPNYSSELNVNALLLGDSALYLCASSPDFQVYGYTFGSGTRLTVV.

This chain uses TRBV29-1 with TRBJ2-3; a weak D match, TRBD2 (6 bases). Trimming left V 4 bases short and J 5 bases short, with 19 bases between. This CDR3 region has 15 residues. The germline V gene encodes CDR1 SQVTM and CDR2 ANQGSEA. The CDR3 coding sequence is TGCAGCGTTGTTGTGGTATCGAGGGGAGGAGATACGCAGTATTTT. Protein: CSVVVVSRGGDTQYF.

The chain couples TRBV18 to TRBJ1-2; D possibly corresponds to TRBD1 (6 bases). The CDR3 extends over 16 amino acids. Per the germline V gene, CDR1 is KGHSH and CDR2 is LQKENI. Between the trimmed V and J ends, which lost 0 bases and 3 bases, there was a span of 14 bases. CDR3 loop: CASSPPLRGRDYGYTF. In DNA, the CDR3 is TGTGCCAGCTCACCACCGTTGCGGGGGCGAGACTATGGCTACACCTTC. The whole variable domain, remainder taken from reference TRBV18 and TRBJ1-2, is NAGVMQNPRHLVRRRGQEARLRCSPMKGHSHVYWYRQLPEEGLKFMVYLQKENIIDESGMPKERFSAEFPKEGPSILRIQQVVRGDSAAYFCASSPPLRGRDYGYTFGSGTRLTVV.

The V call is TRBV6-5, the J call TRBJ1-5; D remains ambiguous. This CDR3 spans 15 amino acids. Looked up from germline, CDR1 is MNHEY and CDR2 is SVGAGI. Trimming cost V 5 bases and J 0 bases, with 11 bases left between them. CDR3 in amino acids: CASSPKGHSNQPQHF. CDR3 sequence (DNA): TGTGCCAGCAGTCCTAAGGGCCATAGCAATCAGCCCCAGCATTTT.

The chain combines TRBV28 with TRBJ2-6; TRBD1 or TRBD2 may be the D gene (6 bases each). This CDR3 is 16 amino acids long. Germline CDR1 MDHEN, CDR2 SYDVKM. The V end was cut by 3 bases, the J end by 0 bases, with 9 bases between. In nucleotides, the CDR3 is TGTGCCAGCAGTTTGGAGGGGGACTCTGGGGCCAACGTCCTGACTTTC. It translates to CASSLEGDSGANVLTF.

The CDR3 here is CASSLKGGTEAFF. CDR3 bases: TGTGCCAGCAGCCTGAAGGGGGGTACTGAAGCTTTCTTT. The chain has TRBV7-9 and TRBJ1-1, with a possible D match to TRBD1 (6 bases). The CDR3 has 13 amino acids. Trimming took off 5 bases at V and 5 bases at J, with 12 bases between the two ends. Germline CDR1 is SEHNR and CDR2 is FQNEAQ (reference sequence).

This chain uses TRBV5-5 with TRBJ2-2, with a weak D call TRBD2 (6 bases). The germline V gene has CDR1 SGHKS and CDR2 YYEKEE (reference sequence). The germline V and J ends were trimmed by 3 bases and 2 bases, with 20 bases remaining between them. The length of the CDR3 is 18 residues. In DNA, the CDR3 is TGTGCCAGCAGCTCGCTCACCGGGACTGGAAGCAACACCGGGGAGCTGTTTTTT. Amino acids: CASSSLTGTGSNTGELFF. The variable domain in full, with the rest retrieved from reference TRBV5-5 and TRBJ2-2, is DAGVTQSPTHLIKTRGQQVTLRCSPISGHKSVSWYQQVLGQGPQFIFQYYEKEERGRGNFPDRFSARQFPNYSSELNVNALLLGDSALYLCASSSLTGTGSNTGELFFGEGSRLTVL.

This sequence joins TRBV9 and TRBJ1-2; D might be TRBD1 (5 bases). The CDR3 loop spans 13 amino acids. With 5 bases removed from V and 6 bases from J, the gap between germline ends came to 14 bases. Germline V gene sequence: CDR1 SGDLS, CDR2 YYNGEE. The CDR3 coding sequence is TGTGCCAGCAGTAAAGGGGTCGAGGATGGCTACACCTTC. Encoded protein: CASSKGVEDGYTF.

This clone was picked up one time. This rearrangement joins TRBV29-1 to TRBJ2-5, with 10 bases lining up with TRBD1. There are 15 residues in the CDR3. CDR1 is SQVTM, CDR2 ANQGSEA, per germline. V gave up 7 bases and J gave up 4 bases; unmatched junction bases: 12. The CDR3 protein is CSATRTGGVAETQYF. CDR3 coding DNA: TGCAGCGCTACCCGGACAGGGGGAGTCGCAGAGACCCAGTACTTC.

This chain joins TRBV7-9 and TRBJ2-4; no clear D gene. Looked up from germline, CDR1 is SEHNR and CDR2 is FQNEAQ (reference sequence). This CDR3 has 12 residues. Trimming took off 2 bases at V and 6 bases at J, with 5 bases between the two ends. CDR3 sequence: CASSLTVNIQYF. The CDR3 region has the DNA TGTGCCAGCAGCTTAACTGTAAACATTCAGTACTTC.

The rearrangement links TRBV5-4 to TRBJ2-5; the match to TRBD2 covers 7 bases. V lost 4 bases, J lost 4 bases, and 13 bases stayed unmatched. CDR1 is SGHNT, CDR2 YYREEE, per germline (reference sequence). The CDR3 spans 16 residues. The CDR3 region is CASSPRGGSSTETQYF. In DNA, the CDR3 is TGTGCCAGCAGCCCTAGGGGCGGGAGTTCCACAGAGACCCAGTACTTC. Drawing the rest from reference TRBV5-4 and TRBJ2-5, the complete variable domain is ETGVTQSPTHLIKTRGQQVTLRCSSQSGHNTVSWYQQALGQGPQFIFQYYREEENGRGNFPPRFSGLQFPNYSSELNVNALELDDSALYLCASSPRGGSSTETQYFGPGTRLLVL.

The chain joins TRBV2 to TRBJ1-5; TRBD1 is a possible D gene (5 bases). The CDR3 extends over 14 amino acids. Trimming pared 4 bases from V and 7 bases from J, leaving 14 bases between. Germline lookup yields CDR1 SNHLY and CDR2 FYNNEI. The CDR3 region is CASSVRQGGQPQHF. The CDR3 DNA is TGTGCCAGCAGTGTGAGGCAGGGAGGGCAGCCCCAGCATTTT.

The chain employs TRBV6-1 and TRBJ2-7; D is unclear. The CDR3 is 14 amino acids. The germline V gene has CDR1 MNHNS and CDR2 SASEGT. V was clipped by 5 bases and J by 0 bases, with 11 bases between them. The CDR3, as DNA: TGTGCCAGCAGTTTTTCGGATAGCTCCTACGAGCAGTACTTC. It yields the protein CASSFSDSSYEQYF.

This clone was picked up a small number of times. The CDR3 DNA is TGTGCCAGCAGCTTAATGGGATTTGAGTCCGGGGAGCTGTTTTTT. It is translated as CASSLMGFESGELFF. The chain uses TRBV11-2 and TRBJ2-2; D is undetermined. The V end was cut by 2 bases, the J end by 6 bases, with 13 bases between. CDR1 SGHAT and CDR2 FQNNGV come from the germline V gene. The CDR3 extends over 15 amino acids.

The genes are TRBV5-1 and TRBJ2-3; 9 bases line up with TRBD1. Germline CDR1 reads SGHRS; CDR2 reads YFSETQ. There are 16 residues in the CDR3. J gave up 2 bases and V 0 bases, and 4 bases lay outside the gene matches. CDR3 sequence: CASSLDGTGNTDTQYF. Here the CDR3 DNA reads TGCGCCAGCAGCTTGGATGGGACAGGGAACACAGATACGCAGTATTTT. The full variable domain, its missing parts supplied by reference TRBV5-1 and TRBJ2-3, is KAGVTQTPRYLIKTRGQQVTLSCSPISGHRSVSWYQQTPGQGLQFLFEYFSETQRNKGNFPGRFSGRQFSNSRSEMNVSTLELGDSALYLCASSLDGTGNTDTQYFGPGTRLTVL.

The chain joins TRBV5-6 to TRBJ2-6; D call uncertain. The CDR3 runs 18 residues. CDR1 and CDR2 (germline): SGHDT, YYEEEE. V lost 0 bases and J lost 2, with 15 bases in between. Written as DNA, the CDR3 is TGTGCCAGCAGCTTGGAGGCCCTATTTCGTCCTGGGGCCAACGTCCTGACTTTC. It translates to CASSLEALFRPGANVLTF.

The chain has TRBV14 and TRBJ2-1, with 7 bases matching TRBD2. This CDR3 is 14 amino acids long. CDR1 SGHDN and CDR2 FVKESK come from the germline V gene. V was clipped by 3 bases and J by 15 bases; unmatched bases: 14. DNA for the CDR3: TGTGCCAGCAGCCAGGGAGCCCCCGGGAGGATCCTGTTCTTC. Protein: CASSQGAPGRILFF. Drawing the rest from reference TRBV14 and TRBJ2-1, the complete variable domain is EAGVTQFPSHSVIEKGQTVTLRCDPISGHDNLYWYRRVMGKEIKFLLHFVKESKQDESGMPNNRFLAERTGGTYSTLKVQPAELEDSGVYFCASSQGAPGRILFFGPGTRLTVL.

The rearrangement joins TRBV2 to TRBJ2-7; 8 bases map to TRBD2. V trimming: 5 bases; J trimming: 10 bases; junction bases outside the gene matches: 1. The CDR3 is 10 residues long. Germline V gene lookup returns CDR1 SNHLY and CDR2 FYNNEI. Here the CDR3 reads CASSSGSQYF. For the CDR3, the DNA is TGTGCCAGCAGTAGCGGGAGTCAGTACTTC.

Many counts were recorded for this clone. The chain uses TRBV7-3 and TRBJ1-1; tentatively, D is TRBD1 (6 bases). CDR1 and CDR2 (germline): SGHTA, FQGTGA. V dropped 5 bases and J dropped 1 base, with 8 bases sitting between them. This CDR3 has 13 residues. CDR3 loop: CASSGQPNTEAFF. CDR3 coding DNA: TGTGCCAGCAGCGGACAGCCGAACACTGAAGCTTTCTTT. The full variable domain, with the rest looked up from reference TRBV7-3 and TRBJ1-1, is GAGVSQTPSNKVTEKGKYVELRCDPISGHTALYWYRQSLGQGPEFLIYFQGTGAADDSGLPNDRFFAVRPEGSVSTLKIQRTERGDSAVYLCASSGQPNTEAFFGQGTRLTVV.

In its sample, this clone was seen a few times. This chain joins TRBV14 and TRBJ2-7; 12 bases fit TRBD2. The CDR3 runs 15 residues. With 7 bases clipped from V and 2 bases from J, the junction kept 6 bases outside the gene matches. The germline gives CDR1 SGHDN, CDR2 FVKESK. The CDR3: CASNSLAGGPYEQYF. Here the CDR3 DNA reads TGTGCCAGCAACTCACTAGCGGGAGGACCCTACGAGCAGTACTTC.

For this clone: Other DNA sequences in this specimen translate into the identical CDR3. CDR3 sequence (DNA): TGTGCCAGCAGCGTAGGGGTCGCAGATACGCAGTATTTT. Translation gives CASSVGVADTQYF. The chain carries TRBV9 and TRBJ2-3; D gene unclear. Trimming stripped 0 bases from V and 4 bases from J, with 6 bases between. Germline CDR1 is SGDLS and CDR2 is YYNGEE. The CDR3 has 13 amino acids. The entire variable domain, with the rest obtained from reference TRBV9 and TRBJ2-3, is as follows: DSGVTQTPKHLITATGQRVTLRCSPRSGDLSVYWYQQSLDQGLQFLIQYYNGEERAKGNILERFSAQQFPDLHSELNLSSLELGDSALYFCASSVGVADTQYFGPGTRLTVL.

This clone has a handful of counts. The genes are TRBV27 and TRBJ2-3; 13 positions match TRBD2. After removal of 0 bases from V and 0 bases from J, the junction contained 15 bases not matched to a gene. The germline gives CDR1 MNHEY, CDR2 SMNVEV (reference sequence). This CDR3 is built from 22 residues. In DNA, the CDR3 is TGTGCCAGCAGTTTATCTCCCGGTCGCCTTCCGACTAGCGGGGGGAGCACAGATACGCAGTATTTT. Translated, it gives CASSLSPGRLPTSGGSTDTQYF.

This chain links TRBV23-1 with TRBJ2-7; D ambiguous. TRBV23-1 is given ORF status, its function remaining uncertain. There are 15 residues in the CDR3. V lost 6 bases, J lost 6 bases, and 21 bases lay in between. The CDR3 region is CASSQDGIKECEQYF. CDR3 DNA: TGCGCCAGCAGCCAGGACGGAATTAAGGAATGCGAGCAGTACTTC.